A single sample is the source of the 15 T cell receptor beta chains below, sequenced in a study of OX40 agonist ivuxolimab in advanced cancers. The protocol used for the library was the immunoSEQ multiplex PCR assay. TCRdb's version of the immuneACCESS table is confined to in-frame rearrangements and falls short of the full clone set. An unresolved V gene accounts for under half of the shortfall where checked; the remainder is of unknown origin. This sample comprises tens of thousands of clones, roughly 85% of them detected only once. The ten top clones hold roughly 15% of the sample. The specimen comprised CD4+ or CD8+ T cells sorted from blood, sampled in a trial of the OX40 agonist ivuxolimab. The receptors were sampled from an adult with an advanced solid tumor such as melanoma, head and neck, liver or kidney cancer.

For the CDR3, the DNA is TGTGCCAGCAGTGAGAGAGCCAGGGGATTAGGTGAAAAACTGTTTTTT. Protein: CASSERARGLGEKLFF. V is TRBV6-1 and J is TRBJ1-4, with a weak D call TRBD1 (6 bases). The CDR3 is 16 residues long. V lost 3 bases to trimming and J lost 7 bases, with 18 bases between them. CDR1 is MNHNS and CDR2 is SASEGT in the germline V gene.

V gene TRBV5-1 combines with J gene TRBJ2-2; D is unclear. V gave up 0 bases and J gave up 6 bases, with 6 bases separating them. Germline CDR1 is SGHRS and CDR2 is YFSETQ. This CDR3 comprises 13 residues. CDR3 sequence reads: CASSLAEAGELFF. The CDR3 DNA reads as TGCGCCAGCAGCTTGGCAGAGGCCGGGGAGCTGTTTTTT.

The rearrangement links TRBV11-2 to TRBJ2-2; TRBD1 or TRBD2 may be the D gene (5 bases each). Looked up from germline, CDR1 is SGHAT and CDR2 is FQNNGV. The germline V and J ends were trimmed by 1 base and 4 bases, with 10 bases remaining between them. The CDR3 covers 15 residues. CDR3 coding DNA: TGTGCCAGCAGCTTAGCTAGCAGGGTCACCGGGGAGCTGTTTTTT. It is translated as CASSLASRVTGELFF.

The chain links TRBV28 to TRBJ1-2; possible D gene TRBD1, 5 bases. Germline CDR1 MDHEN, CDR2 SYDVKM. V lost 3 bases and J 8 bases, leaving 19 bases between the germline ends. CDR3 length: 15 residues. Here the CDR3 reads CASSLPVTGTRGYTF. The DNA for the CDR3 is TGTGCCAGCAGTTTGCCCGTAACTGGGACTCGGGGCTACACCTTC.

This chain links TRBV28 with TRBJ2-2; no definite D call. The CDR3 loop spans 16 amino acids. The V gene's germline CDR1 is MDHEN and CDR2 SYDVKM. V was trimmed by 3 bases and J by 2 bases, leaving 13 bases between them. The CDR3 coding sequence is TGTGCCAGCAGTTTTAGAGTTAGCCAAAACACCGGGGAGCTGTTTTTT. Translation: CASSFRVSQNTGELFF.

The V call is TRBV6-1, the J call TRBJ2-5; 7 bases are a match to TRBD1. The V gene end was trimmed by 8 bases and the J gene end by 5 bases; junction bases not matched to a gene: 2. This CDR3 is built from 11 residues. Germline CDR1 and CDR2: MNHNS and SASEGT. CDR3 DNA: TGTGCCAGCGACAGGGTGGAGACCCAGTACTTC. This codes for CASDRVETQYF.

The V and J genes are TRBV5-1 and TRBJ2-6, with 7 bases matching TRBD1. The CDR3 spans 16 residues. The germline V gene encodes CDR1 SGHRS and CDR2 YFSETQ. V lost 4 bases to trimming and J lost 1 base; unmatched junction nucleotides: 5. CDR3 sequence: CASSASTGSGANVLTF. Here the CDR3 DNA reads TGCGCCAGCAGCGCTTCGACAGGGTCTGGGGCCAACGTCCTGACTTTC.

This chain joins TRBV6-6 and TRBJ2-2, with D possibly TRBD1 on 6 matching bases. The V end was cut by 6 bases, the J end by 4 bases, with 12 bases between. This CDR3 is built from 14 residues. Germline lookup yields CDR1 MNHNY and CDR2 SVGAGI (reference sequence). The CDR3 reads CASSLDRSTGELFF. The CDR3 DNA is TGTGCCAGCAGCTTAGACAGGAGCACCGGGGAGCTGTTTTTT.

The gene calls are TRBV6-5 and TRBJ2-1, with D possibly TRBD2 on 6 matching bases. V lost 5 bases and J lost 2, with 10 bases in between. Looked up from germline, CDR1 is MNHEY and CDR2 is SVGAGI. The CDR3 runs 14 residues. CDR3 sequence (DNA): TGTGCCAGCAGTGACGGGGGTCCCTACAATGAGCAGTTCTTC. Its protein product is CASSDGGPYNEQFF.

In its sample, this clone was seen once. The chain combines TRBV7-2 with TRBJ1-1, with D possibly being TRBD1 (6 bases). V lost 1 base to trimming and J lost 1 base, with 10 bases between them. The CDR3 loop spans 15 amino acids. Germline V gene sequence: CDR1 SGHTA, CDR2 FQGNSA. The CDR3 DNA follows: TGTGCCAGCAGCTTAGTCGGGGGACAGAACACTGAAGCTTTCTTT. This translates into CASSLVGGQNTEAFF.

This clone has a single count. The chain combines TRBV29-1 with TRBJ2-4, with TRBD2 matching over 9 bases. The V segment lost 3 bases and the J segment 0 bases; nucleotides outside the gene matches: 6. The germline gives CDR1 SQVTM, CDR2 ANQGSEA. This CDR3 comprises 16 residues. CDR3 protein: CSVDMREGGAKNIQYF. CDR3 nucleotide sequence: TGCAGCGTTGATATGCGGGAGGGTGGAGCCAAAAACATTCAGTACTTC.

V gene TRBV18 combines with J gene TRBJ2-7, with 9 positions matching TRBD1. The CDR3 has 15 residues. V lost 4 bases, J lost 1 base, and 5 bases stayed unmatched. Germline CDR1 reads KGHSH; CDR2 reads LQKENI. The CDR3 loop reads CASSLGTGLSYEQYF. The DNA for the CDR3 is TGTGCCAGCTCACTGGGGACAGGGTTGTCCTACGAGCAGTACTTC.

The V call is TRBV6-1, the J call TRBJ2-7; unclear D gene. Germline assignment: CDR1 MNHNS and CDR2 SASEGT. V was pared by 5 bases and J by 3 bases, with 17 bases between. The CDR3 covers 15 residues. The CDR3 nucleotides read TGTGCCAGCAGTCCCGGGCCCTCGGTGATCTACGAGCAGTACTTC. This translates into CASSPGPSVIYEQYF.

This clone turned up a few times. V usage is TRBV28 and J usage is TRBJ1-2; the D is unclear. Trimming removed 2 bases at V and 7 bases at J, with 8 bases between. Per the germline V gene, CDR1 is MDHEN and CDR2 is SYDVKM. This CDR3 has 12 residues. The CDR3 bases are TGTGCCAGCAGTTTAGACGTTGGTGGCTACACCTTC. Encoded protein: CASSLDVGGYTF.

This rearrangement joins TRBV9 to TRBJ1-2; weak D call: TRBD1 (5 bases). CDR1 is SGDLS, CDR2 YYNGEE, per germline. CDR3 length: 11 residues. Trimming stripped 2 bases from V and 8 bases from J, with 7 bases between. The CDR3 DNA reads TGTGCCAGCAGCGTGGGGGACGGCTACACCTTC. Its translation: CASSVGDGYTF.